This T cell receptor (beta chain) was captured in a study of blood T cells in healthy people across ages. Only a few counts were recorded for this clonotype. The second PCR ran roughly 7 to 12 cycles with a sample-barcoded 5' primer and J-beta primers. A template-switch adaptor that had 12 random nucleotides put a tag on each cDNA molecule. TCRdb reprocessed the 5' RACE reads via MiXCR and lists one record per CDR3 protein. The sample has approximately 820,000 distinct CDR3 sequences, 44% seen once. Between the trimmed V and J ends, which lost 2 bases and 2 bases, there was a span of 12 bases. The CDR3 covers 15 residues. Germline loops: CDR1 SGHNT, CDR2 YENEEA.

Material for sequencing was blood. The rearrangement uses TRBV11-3 and TRBJ1-1; tentatively, D is TRBD1 (5 bases). This TCR came from a man in his sixties in good health. CDR3 residues: CASSLPQGRNTEAFF. CDR3 DNA: TGTGCCAGCAGCTTACCTCAGGGTCGAAACACTGAAGCTTTCTTT.